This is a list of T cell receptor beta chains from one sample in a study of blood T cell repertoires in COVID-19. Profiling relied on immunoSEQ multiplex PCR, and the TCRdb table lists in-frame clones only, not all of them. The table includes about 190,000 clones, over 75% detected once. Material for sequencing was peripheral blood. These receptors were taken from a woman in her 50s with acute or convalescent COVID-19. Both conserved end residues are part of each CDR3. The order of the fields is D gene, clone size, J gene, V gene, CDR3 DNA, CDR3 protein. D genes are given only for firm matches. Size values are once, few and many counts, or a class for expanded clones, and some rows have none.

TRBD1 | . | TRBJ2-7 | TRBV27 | TGTGCCAGCAGTGTGGACAGGGACACCTACGAGCAGTACTTC | CASSVDRDTYEQYF
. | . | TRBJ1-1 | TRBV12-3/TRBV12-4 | TGTGCCAGCAGTTTCTCTGGGCAGAGAGCTTTCTTT | CASSFSGQRAFF
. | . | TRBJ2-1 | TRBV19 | TGTGCCAGTAGTATATCAGCGGGTCCTGCCTCCTACAATGAGCAGTTCTTC | CASSISAGPASYNEQFF
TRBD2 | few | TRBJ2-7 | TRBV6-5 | TGTGCCAGCAGTTCCCCTAGCGGGGAAAGCTCCTACGAGCAGTACTTC | CASSSPSGESSYEQYF
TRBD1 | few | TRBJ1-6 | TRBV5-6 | TGTGCCAGCAGCTTGGTCGAGGGGGCGAATTCACCCCTCCACTTT | CASSLVEGANSPLHF
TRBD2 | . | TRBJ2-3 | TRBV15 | TGTGCCACCAGCAGAGGACTAGCGGGATTCACAGATACGCAGTATTTT | CATSRGLAGFTDTQYF
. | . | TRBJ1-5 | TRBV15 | TGTGCCACCAGCAGTGGTGGAGGCAATCAGCCCCAGCATTTT | CATSSGGGNQPQHF
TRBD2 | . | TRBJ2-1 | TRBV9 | TGTGCCAGCAGCGTCCCCCTCGGACTAGCGGGATCAAATGAGCAGTTCTTC | CASSVPLGLAGSNEQFF
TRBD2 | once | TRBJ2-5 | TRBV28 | TGTGCCAGCAGTTCTCTACGGGGGGGCTTTGGACGGGCCCAGTACTTC | CASSSLRGGFGRAQYF
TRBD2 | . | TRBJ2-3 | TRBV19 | TGTGCCAGTAGTACCCCTAGCGGGGTTAGCACAGATACGCAGTATTTT | CASSTPSGVSTDTQYF
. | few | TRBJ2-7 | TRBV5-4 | TGTGCCAGCAGCCCGACAGGAGGCATAACCTACGAGCAGTACTTC | CASSPTGGITYEQYF
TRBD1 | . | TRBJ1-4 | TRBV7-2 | TGTGCCAGCAGCCGGGACAGGGGGCAGAATGAAAAACTGTTTTTT | CASSRDRGQNEKLFF
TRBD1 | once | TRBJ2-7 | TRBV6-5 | TGTGCCAGCAGTTACTCTAGGGACAGGGGCTACGAGCAGTACTTC | CASSYSRDRGYEQYF
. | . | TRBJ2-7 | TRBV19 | TGTGCCAGTAGTATATCGGCGGGTCCATACGAGCAGTACTTC | CASSISAGPYEQYF
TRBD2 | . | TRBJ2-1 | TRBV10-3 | TGTGCCATCAGTGAGTGGTCTAGCGGGGGTAATGAGCAGTTCTTC | CAISEWSSGGNEQFF
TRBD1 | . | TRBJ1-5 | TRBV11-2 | TGTGCCAGCGCGTCGACAGGGAGAAATCAGCCCCAGCATTTT | CASASTGRNQPQHF
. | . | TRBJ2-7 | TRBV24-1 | TGTGCCACCAGTGATACGCGGGCAGGCGAGGTCTCCGAGCAGTACTTC | CATSDTRAGEVSEQYF
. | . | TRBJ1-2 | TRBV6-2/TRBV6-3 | TGTGCCAGCAGTTACCTTTACAGGGATGGCTACACCTTC | CASSYLYRDGYTF
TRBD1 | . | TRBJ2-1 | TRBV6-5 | TGTGCCAGCAGTCGGACAGGGGGAATGGATGAGCAGTTCTTC | CASSRTGGMDEQFF
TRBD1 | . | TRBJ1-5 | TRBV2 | TGTGCCTCAAAGACAGGGGGCCCCAATCAGCCCCAGCATTTT | CASKTGGPNQPQHF
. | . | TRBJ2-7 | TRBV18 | TGTGCCAGCTCACCAACACAGGTCGACGAGCAGTACTTC | CASSPTQVDEQYF
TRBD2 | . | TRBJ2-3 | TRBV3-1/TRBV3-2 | TGTGCCAGCAGCCAAGTATTAAAGCGGGGTACTAGCACAGATACGCAGTATTTT | CASSQVLKRGTSTDTQYF
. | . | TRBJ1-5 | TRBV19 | TGTGCCAGTAGTATAGATCGGCAGGGGTATAGCAATCAGCCCCAGCATTTT | CASSIDRQGYSNQPQHF
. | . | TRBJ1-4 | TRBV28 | TGTGCCAGTTTAGCTGTCGGCGCTACTAATGAAAAACTGTTTTTT | CASLAVGATNEKLFF
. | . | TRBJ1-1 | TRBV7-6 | TGTGCCAGCAGCCCTTACGGGGGGCAAACTGAAGCTTTCTTT | CASSPYGGQTEAFF
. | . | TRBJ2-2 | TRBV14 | TGTGCCAGCAGCCAAGACAGGCAGCTAACCGGGGAGCTGTTTTTT | CASSQDRQLTGELFF
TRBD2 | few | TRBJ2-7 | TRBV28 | TGTGCCAGCAGTTTTACCAGCGGGGTTACCTACGAGCAGTACTTC | CASSFTSGVTYEQYF
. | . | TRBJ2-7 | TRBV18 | TGTGCCAGCTCACAGCCGGGGGACAGACCCTCCTACGAGCAGTACTTC | CASSQPGDRPSYEQYF
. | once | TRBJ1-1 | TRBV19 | TGTGCCAGTAACGTACAGGGTACAGACACTGAAGCTTTCTTT | CASNVQGTDTEAFF